This T cell receptor beta chain was sequenced in a study of molecular identifiers for immune sequencing clone quantification. Naive CD8 T cells were FACS-sorted by CD8+CD4-CCR7+CD45RA+ markers. To note about this clonotype: Its cognate antigen is unknown.

Previously described methods and listed TCR primers were used for bulk TCR libraries. TCRdb reanalysed the PCR reads using MiXCR and keeps one entry per CDR3 protein. The sample contains just over 95,000 distinct CDR3 sequences, 20% to 30% of which appear only once. Findings of the study overall: In naive cells, clones above 20 RNA copies held under 1% of molecules, whereas in effector cells they held over 97%.

Input material: naive CD8+ T cells from blood, with Jurkat cell RNA spiked in. This sample's subset: FACS-sorted CD8+CD4-CCR7+CD45RA+ naive T cells. The TCR sequence derives from a human donor in good health. Some libraries in this study had Jurkat cell RNA spiked in.

The CDR3 DNA sequence: TGCGCCAGCAGCCAAGTACGGGGCCACAATGAGCAGTTCTTC. This translates into CASSQVRGHNEQFF. This rearrangement joins TRBV4-1 to TRBJ2-1; D assignment may be TRBD1 or TRBD2 (5 bases each). This CDR3 has 14 amino acids. Germline values: CDR1 MGHRA, CDR2 YSYEKL. With 1 base removed from V and 5 bases from J, the gap between germline ends came to 9 bases.